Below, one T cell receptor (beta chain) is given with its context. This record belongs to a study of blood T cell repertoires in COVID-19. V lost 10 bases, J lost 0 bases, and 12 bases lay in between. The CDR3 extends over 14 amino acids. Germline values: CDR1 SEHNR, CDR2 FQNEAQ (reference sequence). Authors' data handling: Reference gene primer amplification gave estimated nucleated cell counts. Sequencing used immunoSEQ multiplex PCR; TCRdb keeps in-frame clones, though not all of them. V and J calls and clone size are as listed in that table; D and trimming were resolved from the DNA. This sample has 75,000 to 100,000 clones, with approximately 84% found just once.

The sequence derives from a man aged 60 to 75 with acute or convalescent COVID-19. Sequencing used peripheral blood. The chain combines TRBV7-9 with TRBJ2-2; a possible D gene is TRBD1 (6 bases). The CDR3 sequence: CAKTGSTNTGELFF. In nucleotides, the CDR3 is TGTGCCAAAACAGGGAGCACGAACACCGGGGAGCTGTTTTTT.